One sample yielded the 25 T cell receptor beta chains listed below, sequenced in a study of identical twins. Using its own MiXCR run on the 5' RACE reads, TCRdb lists one record per CDR3 protein. The profile shows around 550,000 distinct CDR3 sequences, roughly 15% of them singletons. These same records also appear under a second study, on yellow fever vaccine responses in identical twins.

The specimen was CD4+ T cells sorted from blood. These receptor sequences come from a woman younger than 35 in good health.

The chain has TRBV15 and TRBJ2-3; 12 positions agree with TRBD2. The germline gives CDR1 LNHNV, CDR2 YYDKDF (reference sequence). CDR3 length equals 16 residues. V dropped 4 bases and J dropped 1; count of bases not matched to a gene: 3. The CDR3 protein is CATSNRLAGGTDTQYF. The CDR3 nucleotides are TGTGCCACCAGCAACCGACTAGCGGGGGGCACAGATACGCAGTATTTT.

V and J are TRBV5-1 and TRBJ2-5; D not certain. The V gene lost 4 bases and the J gene lost 2 bases, with 12 bases spanning the gap. CDR1 and CDR2 (germline): SGHRS, YFSETQ. There are 14 residues in the CDR3. The CDR3 is CASSVWAVQETQYF. The DNA for the CDR3 is TGCGCCAGCAGCGTTTGGGCGGTACAAGAGACCCAGTACTTC.

This clonotype was recorded at least ten times. This chain links TRBV5-1 with TRBJ2-1; D gene unclear. V was clipped by 7 bases and J by 5 bases, with 13 bases between them. Germline V gene data show CDR1 as SGHRS and CDR2 as YFSETQ. The CDR3 is made up of 13 amino acids. The CDR3 DNA reads as TGCGCCAGCGCCGTAGAAGACAACAATGAGCAGTTCTTC. It encodes CASAVEDNNEQFF.

This clonotype was observed a handful of times. The J gene is TRBJ1-2, the V gene TRBV10-3; unclear D gene. The CDR3 loop spans 13 amino acids. The germline V and J ends were trimmed by 4 bases and 3 bases, with 9 bases remaining between them. Germline V gene sequence: CDR1 ENHRY, CDR2 SYGVKD. The CDR3 here is CAISVSPDYGYTF. CDR3 sequence (DNA): TGTGCCATCAGTGTTAGCCCAGACTATGGCTACACCTTC.

This clonotype was seen many times. The chain carries TRBV7-9 and TRBJ2-7; D is ambiguous. CDR1 and CDR2 (germline): SEHNR, FQNEAQ (reference sequence). The CDR3 spans 11 residues. Deletions cut 5 bases from V and 3 bases from J, with 5 bases between. The CDR3 region is CASSENYEQYF. The CDR3 nucleotides are TGTGCCAGCAGCGAGAACTACGAGCAGTACTTC.

The chain uses TRBV2 and TRBJ2-7; D unclear. The CDR3 is made up of 12 amino acids. V lost 7 bases to trimming and J lost 2 bases, with 9 bases between them. The germline gives CDR1 SNHLY, CDR2 FYNNEI. The CDR3 region has the DNA TGTGCCAGCAAGGAGCAGACCTACGAGCAGTACTTC. It specifies CASKEQTYEQYF.

This clonotype was detected many times. V is TRBV7-8 and J is TRBJ2-1; D gene ambiguous. Germline lookup yields CDR1 SGHVS and CDR2 FQNEAQ. The ends were cut back, 3 bases at V and 4 bases at J, with 10 bases in the middle. The CDR3 is 14 residues long. CDR3 in DNA: TGTGCCAGCAGCTTTTCCCACTCGTACAATGAGCAGTTCTTC. Encoded protein: CASSFSHSYNEQFF.

The V call is TRBV12-3 or TRBV12-4, the J call TRBJ2-1, with 14 nucleotides matching TRBD2. V dropped 5 bases and J dropped 6; count of bases not matched to a gene: 9. This CDR3 spans 17 amino acids. CDR3 protein: CASSKGTSGSGFNEQFF. The CDR3 DNA reads as TGTGCCAGCAGTAAGGGGACTAGCGGGAGCGGGTTCAATGAGCAGTTCTTC.

This clonotype was counted at least ten times. DNA of the CDR3: TGTGCCAGCAGCCAGAAGGTCAAAGCTGAGCCTAGCACAGATACGCAGTATTTT. Encoded protein: CASSQKVKAEPSTDTQYF. The chain uses TRBV7-8 and TRBJ2-3; D not certain. Germline-derived CDR1 and CDR2 are SGHVS and FQNEAQ. V dropped 5 bases and J dropped 0 bases, with 21 bases sitting between them. The CDR3 runs 18 residues.

The chain employs TRBV25-1 and TRBJ2-7; TRBD1 matches at 9 bases. Germline CDR1 reads MGHDK; CDR2 reads SYGVNS. This CDR3 has 17 amino acids. J was trimmed by 1 base and V by 1 base; bases with no gene match: 8. DNA for the CDR3: TGTGCCAGCAGTGAATTTGGGGCCGGGACAGGGTCCTACGAGCAGTACGTC. Its translation: CASSEFGAGTGSYEQYV.

This clonotype was counted between two and nine times. This chain links TRBV25-1 with TRBJ2-2, with no clear D. This CDR3 contains 17 residues. Trimming shortened V by 2 bases and J by 4 bases, and 17 bases separated the two germline ends. Looked up from germline, CDR1 is MGHDK and CDR2 is SYGVNS. The chain's CDR3 is CASSELGRTRGTGELFF. CDR3 DNA sequence: TGTGCCAGCAGTGAACTAGGACGGACCCGAGGCACCGGGGAGCTGTTTTTT.

This clonotype was found a few times. The chain carries TRBV6-1 and TRBJ1-1; 7 bases map to TRBD1. The CDR3 is 14 residues long. Germline CDR1 reads MNHNS; CDR2 reads SASEGT. Unmatched junction bases numbered 4, after V lost 6 bases and J lost 0 bases. This chain's CDR3 is CASRGQTMNTEAFF. DNA of the CDR3: TGTGCCAGCAGGGGACAGACCATGAACACTGAAGCTTTCTTT.

The sample holds a few counts of this clonotype. The chain combines TRBV20-1 with TRBJ2-3, with D possibly called TRBD1 or TRBD2 (5 bases each). Trimming removed 6 bases from V and 4 bases from J, with 17 bases in between. Germline assignment: CDR1 DFQATT and CDR2 SNEGSKA (reference sequence). The CDR3 loop spans 14 amino acids. CDR3: CSAEGTRGPDTQYF. The CDR3 bases are TGCAGTGCGGAAGGGACCCGCGGACCAGATACGCAGTATTTT.

The chain joins TRBV12-3 or TRBV12-4 to TRBJ2-1; tentatively, D is TRBD1 (5 bases). The CDR3 is made up of 15 amino acids. Between the trimmed V and J ends, which lost 4 bases and 4 bases, there was a span of 14 bases. CDR3 protein: CASSSLGVGYNEQFF. The CDR3 region has the DNA TGTGCCAGCAGTTCGCTAGGGGTGGGGTACAATGAGCAGTTCTTC.

This clonotype has a handful of counts. The chain carries TRBV2 and TRBJ2-1; the match to TRBD2 covers 10 bases. CDR1 and CDR2 (germline): SNHLY, FYNNEI. The junction had 10 bases not matched to a gene; V was cut back by 3 bases and J by 5 bases. The CDR3 covers 17 residues. The CDR3 bases are TGTGCCAGCAGTGATGGCCTCCTAGCGGGGGCCCACAATGAGCAGTTCTTC. This encodes CASSDGLLAGAHNEQFF.

This clonotype was detected a few times. The chain couples TRBV19 to TRBJ2-2; weak D call: TRBD1 (6 bases). Between the trimmed V and J ends, which lost 3 bases and 1 base, there was a span of 12 bases. Germline CDR1 reads LNHDA; CDR2 reads SQIVND (reference sequence). This CDR3 has 16 amino acids. The CDR3 nucleotides are TGTGCCAGTAGTATGAGGATGGGACAGAACACCGGGGAGCTGTTTTTT. As protein: CASSMRMGQNTGELFF.

In its sample, this clonotype was seen a few times. The chain combines TRBV10-3 with TRBJ2-3; D gene unclear. The CDR3 covers 12 residues. V lost 3 bases, J lost 9 bases, and 10 bases lay in between. Germline V gives CDR1 ENHRY, CDR2 SYGVKD. The CDR3 spells CAISDSLLTQYF. The CDR3 DNA sequence: TGTGCCATCAGTGACTCGCTCCTCACGCAGTATTTT.

This clonotype has just a few counts. The chain joins TRBV20-1 to TRBJ1-2, with D possibly TRBD1 on 6 matching bases. CDR3 length equals 14 residues. The V gene's germline CDR1 is DFQATT and CDR2 SNEGSKA (reference sequence). Trimming shortened V by 6 bases and J by 8 bases, and 22 bases separated the two germline ends. The CDR3: CSAQAGSTQGGYTF. The DNA for the CDR3 is TGCAGTGCCCAAGCGGGGTCCACACAGGGCGGCTACACCTTC.

This sequence joins TRBV6-1 and TRBJ2-7; no clear D. The V and J ends lost 1 base and 0 bases respectively, with 10 bases between them. This CDR3 contains 15 residues. The germline CDR1 and CDR2 sequences are MNHNS and SASEGT. CDR3 amino acids: CASSEDRPGSYEQYV. The CDR3 DNA follows: TGTGCCAGCAGTGAAGACAGACCGGGCTCCTACGAGCAGTACGTC.

There are a few counts of this clonotype. In nucleotides, the CDR3 is TGCAGCGTTCAGGACAGGATTAGTGGCTACACCTTC. Encoded protein: CSVQDRISGYTF. V and J are TRBV29-1 and TRBJ1-2; 7 nucleotides match TRBD1. This CDR3 is built from 12 residues. The germline V gene has CDR1 SQVTM and CDR2 ANQGSEA. The V and J ends lost 5 bases and 7 bases, in that order; junction bases with no gene match: 7. Full variable domain (missing parts from reference TRBV29-1 and TRBJ1-2): SAVISQKPSRDICQRGTSLTIQCQVDSQVTMMFWYRQQPGQSLTLIATANQGSEATYESGFVIDKFPISRPNLTFSTLTVSNMSPEDSSIYLCSVQDRISGYTFGSGTRLTVV.

The V gene is TRBV24-1, the J gene TRBJ2-2; no clear D gene. This CDR3 is 14 amino acids long. Germline values: CDR1 KGHDR, CDR2 SFDVKD. V was shortened by 1 base and J by 6 bases, with 8 bases between the two germline ends. CDR3 DNA sequence: TGTGCCACCAGTGATTTACCTGGTTCCGGGGAGCTGTTTTTT. It translates to CATSDLPGSGELFF.

This clonotype was seen a handful of times. This chain uses TRBV7-2 with TRBJ1-1; D gene uncertain. Per the germline V gene, CDR1 is SGHTA and CDR2 is FQGNSA. Trimming cost V 2 bases and J 11 bases, with 12 bases left between them. There are 12 residues in the CDR3. Here the CDR3 DNA reads TGTGCCAGCAGCTTATCGGCGCTCGAGGCTTTCTTT. It is translated as CASSLSALEAFF.

This clonotype was seen a few times. The CDR3 region has the DNA TGCGCCAGCAGCCAATGGCCGGACATCCTATCTCCAGATACGCAGTATTTT. Its translation is CASSQWPDILSPDTQYF. This chain joins TRBV4-1 and TRBJ2-3, with D perhaps matching TRBD1 (5 bases). The germline V gene has CDR1 MGHRA and CDR2 YSYEKL. This CDR3 is 17 amino acids long. With 2 bases removed from V and 4 bases from J, the gap between germline ends came to 19 bases.

This clonotype showed up many times. The chain carries TRBV4-1 and TRBJ2-1; the match to TRBD2 covers 7 bases. Germline CDR1 reads MGHRA; CDR2 reads YSYEKL. The CDR3 sequence is 18 residues long. J was trimmed by 4 bases and V by 5 bases; bases with no gene match: 17. The CDR3 coding sequence is TGCGCCAGCAGCTCCGGGTGGGCTGAGCGGGAAAGGTACAATGAGCAGTTCTTC. Protein sequence: CASSSGWAERERYNEQFF.

This clonotype was found a few times. The CDR3, as DNA: TGTGCCAGCAGTGAATCCGAGGTACGGCAGTACTTC. The encoded protein is CASSESEVRQYF. V is TRBV25-1 and J is TRBJ2-7; no reliable D call. This CDR3 is built from 12 residues. CDR1 and CDR2 from the germline V gene are MGHDK and SYGVNS. Trimming pared 1 base from V and 9 bases from J, leaving 10 bases between.